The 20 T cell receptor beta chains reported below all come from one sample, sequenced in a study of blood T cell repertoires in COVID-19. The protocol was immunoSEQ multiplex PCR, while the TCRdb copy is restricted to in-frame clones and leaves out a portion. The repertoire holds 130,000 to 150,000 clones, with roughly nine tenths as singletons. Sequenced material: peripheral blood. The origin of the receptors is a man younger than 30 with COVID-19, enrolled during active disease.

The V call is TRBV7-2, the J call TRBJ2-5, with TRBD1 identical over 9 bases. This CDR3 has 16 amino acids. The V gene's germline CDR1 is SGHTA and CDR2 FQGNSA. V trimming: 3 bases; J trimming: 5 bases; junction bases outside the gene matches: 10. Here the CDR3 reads CASSFWTGAELETQYF. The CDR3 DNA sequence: TGTGCCAGCAGCTTCTGGACAGGGGCGGAGTTGGAGACCCAGTACTTC.

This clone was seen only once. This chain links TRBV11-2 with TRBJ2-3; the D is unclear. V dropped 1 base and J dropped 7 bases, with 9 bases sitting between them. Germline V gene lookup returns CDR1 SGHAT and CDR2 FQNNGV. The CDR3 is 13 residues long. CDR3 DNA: TGTGCCAGCAGCTTAGGAACTACAAATACGCAGTATTTT. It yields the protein CASSLGTTNTQYF. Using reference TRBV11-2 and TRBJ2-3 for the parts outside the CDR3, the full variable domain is EAGVAQSPRYKIIEKRQSVAFWCNPISGHATLYWYQQILGQGPKLLIQFQNNGVVDDSQLPKDRFSAERLKGVDSTLKIQPAKLEDSAVYLCASSLGTTNTQYFGPGTRLTVL.

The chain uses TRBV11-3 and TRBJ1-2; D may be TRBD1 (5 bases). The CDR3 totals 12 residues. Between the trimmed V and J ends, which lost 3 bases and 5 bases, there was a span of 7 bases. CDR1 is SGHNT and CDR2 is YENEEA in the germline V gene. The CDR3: CASSLKGYGYTF. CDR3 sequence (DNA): TGTGCCAGCAGCTTGAAGGGGTATGGCTACACCTTC.

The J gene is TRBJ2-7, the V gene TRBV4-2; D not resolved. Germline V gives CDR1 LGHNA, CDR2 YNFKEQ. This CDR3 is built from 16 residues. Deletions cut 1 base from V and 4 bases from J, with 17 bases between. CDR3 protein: CASSQANNPAIYEQYF. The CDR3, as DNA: TGTGCCAGCAGCCAAGCTAATAACCCAGCGATATACGAGCAGTACTTC.

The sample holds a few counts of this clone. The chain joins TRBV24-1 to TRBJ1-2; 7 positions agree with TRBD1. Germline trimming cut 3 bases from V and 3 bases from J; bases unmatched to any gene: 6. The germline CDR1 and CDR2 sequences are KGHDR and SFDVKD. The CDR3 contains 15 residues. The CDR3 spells CATSDQTGADYGYTF. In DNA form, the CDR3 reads TGTGCCACCAGTGATCAAACAGGGGCGGACTATGGCTACACCTTC.

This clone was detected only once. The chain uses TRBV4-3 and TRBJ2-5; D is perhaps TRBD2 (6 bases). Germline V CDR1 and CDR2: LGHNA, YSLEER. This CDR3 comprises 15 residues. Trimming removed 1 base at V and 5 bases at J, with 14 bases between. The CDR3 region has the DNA TGCGCCAGCAGCCAAGCGTGGGTAGGGAGGGAGACCCAGTACTTC. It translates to CASSQAWVGRETQYF.

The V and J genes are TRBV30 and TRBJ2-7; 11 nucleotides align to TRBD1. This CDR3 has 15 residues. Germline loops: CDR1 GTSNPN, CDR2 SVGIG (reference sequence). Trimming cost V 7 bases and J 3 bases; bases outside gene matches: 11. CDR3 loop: CASSGGDRGIYEQYF. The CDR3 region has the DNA TGTGCCTCTTCGGGTGGGGACAGGGGGATCTACGAGCAGTACTTC.

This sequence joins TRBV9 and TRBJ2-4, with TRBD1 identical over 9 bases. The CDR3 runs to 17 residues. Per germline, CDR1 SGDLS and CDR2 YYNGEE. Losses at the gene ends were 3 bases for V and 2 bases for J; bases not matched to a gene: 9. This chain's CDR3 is CASSGGQGNYPKNIQYF. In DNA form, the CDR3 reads TGTGCCAGCAGCGGAGGACAGGGGAACTACCCCAAAAACATTCAGTACTTC. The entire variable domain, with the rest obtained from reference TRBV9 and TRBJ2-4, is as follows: DSGVTQTPKHLITATGQRVTLRCSPRSGDLSVYWYQQSLDQGLQFLIQYYNGEERAKGNILERFSAQQFPDLHSELNLSSLELGDSALYFCASSGGQGNYPKNIQYFGAGTRLSVL.

CDR3 region: CASSPVGREREQYF. The CDR3 DNA reads TGTGCCAGCAGCCCAGTGGGACGGGAGAGGGAGCAGTACTTC. The chain combines TRBV7-2 with TRBJ2-7, with D maybe TRBD2 (6 bases). V lost 5 bases, J lost 7 bases, and 18 bases lay in between. Germline assignment: CDR1 SGHTA and CDR2 FQGNSA. The CDR3 spans 14 residues.

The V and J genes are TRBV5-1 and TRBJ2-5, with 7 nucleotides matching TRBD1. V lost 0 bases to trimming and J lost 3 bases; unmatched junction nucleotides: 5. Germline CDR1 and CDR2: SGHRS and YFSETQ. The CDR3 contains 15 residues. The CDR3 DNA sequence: TGCGCCAGCAGCTTGGGTTGGGACAGCGAAGAGACCCAGTACTTC. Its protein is CASSLGWDSEETQYF.

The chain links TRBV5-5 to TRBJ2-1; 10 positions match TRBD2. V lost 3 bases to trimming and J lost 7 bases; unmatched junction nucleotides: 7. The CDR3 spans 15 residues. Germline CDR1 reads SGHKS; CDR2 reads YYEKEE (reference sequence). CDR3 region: CASSSLAGAWNEQFF. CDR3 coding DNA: TGTGCCAGCAGCTCGCTAGCGGGAGCGTGGAATGAGCAGTTCTTC.

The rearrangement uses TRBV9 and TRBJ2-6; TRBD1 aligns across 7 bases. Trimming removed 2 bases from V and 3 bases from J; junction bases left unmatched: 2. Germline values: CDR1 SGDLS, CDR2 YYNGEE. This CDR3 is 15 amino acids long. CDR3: CASSVTGVGANVLTF. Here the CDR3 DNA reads TGTGCCAGCAGCGTTACAGGGGTTGGGGCCAACGTCCTGACTTTC.

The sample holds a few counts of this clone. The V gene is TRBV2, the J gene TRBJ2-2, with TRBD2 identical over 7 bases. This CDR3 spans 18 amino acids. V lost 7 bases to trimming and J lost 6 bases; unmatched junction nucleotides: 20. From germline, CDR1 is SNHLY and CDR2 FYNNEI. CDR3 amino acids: CASKIGLLHLREAGELFF. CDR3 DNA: TGTGCCAGCAAAATAGGTCTCTTGCACTTACGGGAGGCCGGGGAGCTGTTTTTT.

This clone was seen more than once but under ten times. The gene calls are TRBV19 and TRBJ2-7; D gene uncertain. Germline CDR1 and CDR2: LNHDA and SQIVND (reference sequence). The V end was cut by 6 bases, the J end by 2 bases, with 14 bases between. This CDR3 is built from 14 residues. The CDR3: CASRETSSTYEQYF. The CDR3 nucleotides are TGTGCCAGTAGGGAGACCTCAAGTACCTACGAGCAGTACTTC.

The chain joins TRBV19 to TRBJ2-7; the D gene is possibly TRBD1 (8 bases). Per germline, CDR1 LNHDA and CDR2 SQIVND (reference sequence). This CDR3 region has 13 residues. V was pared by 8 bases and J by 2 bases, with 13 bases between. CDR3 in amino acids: CASSTGGAYEQYF. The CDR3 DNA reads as TGTGCCAGTTCAACAGGGGGGGCCTACGAGCAGTACTTC.

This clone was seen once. In nucleotides, the CDR3 is TGCAGCGCAAACACGGGGGGGTACAATGAGCAGTTCTTC. This encodes CSANTGGYNEQFF. The chain couples TRBV29-1 to TRBJ2-1; 8 nucleotides align to TRBD2. The V segment lost 7 bases and the J segment 4 bases; nucleotides outside the gene matches: 6. The CDR3 has 13 residues. CDR1 is SQVTM, CDR2 ANQGSEA, per germline.

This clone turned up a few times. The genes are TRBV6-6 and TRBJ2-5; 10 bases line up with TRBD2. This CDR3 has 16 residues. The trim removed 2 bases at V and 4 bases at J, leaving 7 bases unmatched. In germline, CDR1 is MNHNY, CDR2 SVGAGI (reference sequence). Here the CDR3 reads CASSYLAGVYLETQYF. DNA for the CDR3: TGTGCCAGCAGTTACCTAGCGGGAGTATATCTAGAGACCCAGTACTTC.

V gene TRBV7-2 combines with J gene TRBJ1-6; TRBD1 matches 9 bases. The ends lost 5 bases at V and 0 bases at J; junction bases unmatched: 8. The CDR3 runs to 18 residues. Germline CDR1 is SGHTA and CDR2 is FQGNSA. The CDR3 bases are TGTGCCAGCAGCCCCTCGGGACAGGGATTCTCCTATAATTCACCCCTCCACTTT. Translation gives CASSPSGQGFSYNSPLHF.

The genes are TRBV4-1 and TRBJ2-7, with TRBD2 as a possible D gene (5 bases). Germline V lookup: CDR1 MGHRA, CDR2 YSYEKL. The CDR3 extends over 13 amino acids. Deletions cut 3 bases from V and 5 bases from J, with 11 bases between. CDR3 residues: CASSQGRANEQYF. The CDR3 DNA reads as TGCGCCAGCAGCCAGGGGAGAGCCAACGAGCAGTACTTC.

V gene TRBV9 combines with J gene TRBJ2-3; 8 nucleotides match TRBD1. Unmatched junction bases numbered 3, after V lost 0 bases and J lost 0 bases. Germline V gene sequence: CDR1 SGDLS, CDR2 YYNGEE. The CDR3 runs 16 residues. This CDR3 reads CASSVDQGASTDTQYF. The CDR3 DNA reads TGTGCCAGCAGCGTAGATCAGGGGGCGAGCACAGATACGCAGTATTTT.